One and the same sample provided the 4 T cell receptor beta chains below, sequenced in a study of Tregs in tolerant kidney transplant recipients. Libraries were prepared by immunoSEQ multiplex PCR; TCRdb keeps only in-frame clonotypes and omits some of them. Here the sample spans around 70,000 clones, roughly 92% being singletons. The starting material was CD8+ T cells from blood, obtained before the transplant. The source is a human donor who received a combined kidney and bone marrow transplant.

V and J are TRBV30 and TRBJ2-2; 7 nucleotides align to TRBD1. The CDR3 extends over 15 amino acids. Germline V lookup: CDR1 GTSNPN, CDR2 SVGIG (reference sequence). The ends lost 3 bases at V and 7 bases at J; junction bases unmatched: 11. The CDR3 coding sequence is TGTGCCTGGAGCCCTACAGGGGCCGGGATCGGGGAGCTGTTTTTT. Amino acid sequence: CAWSPTGAGIGELFF.

This sequence joins TRBV19 and TRBJ2-5; TRBD2 matches at 15 bases. CDR3 length: 17 residues. Germline V CDR1 and CDR2: LNHDA, SQIVND (reference sequence). After removal of 6 bases from V and 5 bases from J, the junction contained 10 bases not matched to a gene. The CDR3 coding sequence is TGTGCCAGTAGCGCCCCTTGGACTAGCGGGAGGGCCGAGACCCAGTACTTC. Translation: CASSAPWTSGRAETQYF.

This clone was observed a single time. The chain recombines TRBV11-3 with TRBJ2-3, with D possibly being TRBD1 (6 bases). This CDR3 is built from 15 residues. V was clipped by 4 bases and J by 2 bases, with 13 bases between them. The germline V gene encodes CDR1 SGHNT and CDR2 YENEEA. CDR3 nucleotides: TGTGCCAGCAGCTCGAACAGGGTCCCCACAGATACGCAGTATTTT. It encodes CASSSNRVPTDTQYF.

The V gene is TRBV29-1, the J gene TRBJ2-7, with D maybe TRBD1 (6 bases). Trimming stripped 7 bases from V and 0 bases from J, with 16 bases between. The length of the CDR3 is 14 residues. Germline V gene lookup returns CDR1 SQVTM and CDR2 ANQGSEA. The CDR3 nucleotides are TGCAGCGCCCAGTGGGGGCCTAGCTCCTACGAGCAGTACTTC. Protein: CSAQWGPSSYEQYF.